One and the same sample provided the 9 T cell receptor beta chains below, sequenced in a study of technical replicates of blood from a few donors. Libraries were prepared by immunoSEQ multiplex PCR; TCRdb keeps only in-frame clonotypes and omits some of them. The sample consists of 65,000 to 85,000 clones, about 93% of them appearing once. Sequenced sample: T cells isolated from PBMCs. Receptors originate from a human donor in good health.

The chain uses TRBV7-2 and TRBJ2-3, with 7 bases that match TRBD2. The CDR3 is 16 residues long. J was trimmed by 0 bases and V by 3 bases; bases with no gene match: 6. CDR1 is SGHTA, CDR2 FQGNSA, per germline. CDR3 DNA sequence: TGTGCCAGCAGCTTCCGAGCGGGATACAGCACAGATACGCAGTATTTT. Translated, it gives CASSFRAGYSTDTQYF.

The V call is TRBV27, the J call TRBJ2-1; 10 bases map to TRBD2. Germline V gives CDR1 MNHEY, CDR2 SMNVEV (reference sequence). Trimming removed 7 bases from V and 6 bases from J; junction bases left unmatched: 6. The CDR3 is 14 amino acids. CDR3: CASTRLAGRNEQFF. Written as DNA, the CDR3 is TGTGCCAGCACAAGACTAGCGGGTCGCAATGAGCAGTTCTTC.

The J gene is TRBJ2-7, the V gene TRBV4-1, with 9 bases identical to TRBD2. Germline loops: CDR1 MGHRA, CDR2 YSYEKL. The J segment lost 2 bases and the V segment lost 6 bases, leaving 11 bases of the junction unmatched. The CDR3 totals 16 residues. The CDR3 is CASRPSLAGVAYEQYF. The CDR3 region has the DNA TGCGCCAGCAGACCATCTTTAGCGGGAGTCGCCTACGAGCAGTACTTC.

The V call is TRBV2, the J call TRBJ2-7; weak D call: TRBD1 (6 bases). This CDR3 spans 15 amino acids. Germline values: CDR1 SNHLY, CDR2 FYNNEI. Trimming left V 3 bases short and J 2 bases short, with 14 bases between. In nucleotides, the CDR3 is TGTGCCAGCAGTGACTCAGGGGCAGGCCCCTACGAGCAGTACTTC. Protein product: CASSDSGAGPYEQYF.

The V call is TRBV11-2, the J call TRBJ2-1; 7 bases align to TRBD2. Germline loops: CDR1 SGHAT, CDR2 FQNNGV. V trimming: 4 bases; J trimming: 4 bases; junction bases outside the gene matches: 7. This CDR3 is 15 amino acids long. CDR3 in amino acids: CASSWGLSLYNEQFF. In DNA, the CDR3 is TGTGCCAGCAGCTGGGGACTATCTCTATACAATGAGCAGTTCTTC.

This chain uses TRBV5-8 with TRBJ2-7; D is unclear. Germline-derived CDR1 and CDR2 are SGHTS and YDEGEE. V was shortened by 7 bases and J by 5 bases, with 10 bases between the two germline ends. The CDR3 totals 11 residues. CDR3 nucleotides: TGTGCCAGCGCAGCGTTCCACGAGCAGTACTTC. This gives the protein CASAAFHEQYF.

The CDR3 reads CAISESKRTGVTDTQYF. In nucleotides, the CDR3 is TGTGCCATCAGTGAGTCTAAAAGGACAGGGGTGACAGATACGCAGTATTTT. The rearrangement joins TRBV10-3 to TRBJ2-3, with TRBD1 identical over 9 bases. The CDR3 totals 17 residues. Germline V gives CDR1 ENHRY, CDR2 SYGVKD. Germline trimming cut 0 bases from V and 3 bases from J; bases unmatched to any gene: 7.

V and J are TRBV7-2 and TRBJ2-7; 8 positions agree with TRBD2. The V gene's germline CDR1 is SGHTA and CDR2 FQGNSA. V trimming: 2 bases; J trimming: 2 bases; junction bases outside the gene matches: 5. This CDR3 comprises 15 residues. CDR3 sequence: CASSLKRELAYEQYF. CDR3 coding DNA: TGTGCCAGCAGCTTAAAGCGGGAGTTGGCCTACGAGCAGTACTTC.

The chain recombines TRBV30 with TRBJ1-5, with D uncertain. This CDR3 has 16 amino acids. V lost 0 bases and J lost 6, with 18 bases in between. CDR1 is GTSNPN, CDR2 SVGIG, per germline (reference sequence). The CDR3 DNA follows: TGTGCCTGGAGTGTACAGTGGAATACAGCTGGTCAGCCCCAGCATTTT. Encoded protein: CAWSVQWNTAGQPQHF.